The clone carrying this TCR beta chain has a single count. The data belong to a study of blood T cell repertoires in COVID-19. Study overall: The United States, Italy and Spain provided the acute and convalescent COVID-19 samples. T cells, B-cell-depleted T cells, or PBMCs provided the cDNA or gDNA that served as material.

Methods used by the authors: Estimated nucleated cell counts came from reference gene primer amplification. Clones were read by immunoSEQ multiplex PCR, and TCRdb kept only the in-frame ones, dropping some. That table gives V, J and clone size, and the DNA gave D and trimming. The sample lists 110,000 or so clones; 83% were seen once. Sequencing was performed on peripheral blood. The TCR sequence derives from a woman in her sixties with acute or convalescent COVID-19.

The CDR3 DNA is TGTGCCAGCAGTTTATCTTCAGCGGAGGCCTACGAGCAGTACTTC. It is translated as CASSLSSAEAYEQYF. This chain joins TRBV27 and TRBJ2-7, with D possibly TRBD2 on 5 matching bases. Germline CDR1 MNHEY, CDR2 SMNVEV (reference sequence). V lost 0 bases to trimming and J lost 2 bases, with 11 bases between them. The CDR3 runs 15 residues.